Listed below are T cell receptor beta chains from one sample, sequenced in a study of T-cell memory formation after mild COVID-19. MiXCR was run by TCRdb on the 5' RACE reads, yielding one entry per CDR3 protein. The profile shows roughly 560,000 distinct CDR3 sequences, around 20% of them singletons. Source material: PBMCs or a T cell subset sorted from them (not recorded which). Receptors were obtained from an adult woman who had mild COVID-19 (a few samples of this study predate the infection). Cell type and time point are not known. Each CDR3 is given with its conserved first and last residue. The order of the fields is CDR3 DNA, CDR3 protein, D gene, V gene, clone size, J gene. The D gene is left open where the match is weak. Size tells how often a clone was seen (once, few, many) or the class of an expanded clone, and some rows leave it out.

CDR3nt: TGTGCCAGCAGCTTAGATATCGGCCGTCGGGGTGAGCAGTTCTTC; CDR3aa: CASSLDIGRRGEQFF; d_gene: .; v_gene: TRBV11-2; abundance: many; j_gene: TRBJ2-1
CDR3nt: TGCGCCAGCAGCCTCGCGCATCCATACGAGCAGTACTTC; CDR3aa: CASSLAHPYEQYF; d_gene: .; v_gene: TRBV5-1; abundance: .; j_gene: TRBJ2-7
CDR3nt: TGTGCCAGCAGCCCCATGCCGGGACTAGCGGAAAACATTCAGTACTTC; CDR3aa: CASSPMPGLAENIQYF; d_gene: TRBD2; v_gene: TRBV7-8; abundance: few; j_gene: TRBJ2-4
CDR3nt: TGTGCCAGCAGTTTTATCGGCGGGAGGAAAGAGACCCAGTACTTC; CDR3aa: CASSFIGGRKETQYF; d_gene: TRBD2; v_gene: TRBV28; abundance: many; j_gene: TRBJ2-5
CDR3nt: TGTGCCAGCAGCTTAGCGAGAATAGCTGGGCAGTACTTC; CDR3aa: CASSLARIAGQYF; d_gene: .; v_gene: TRBV7-9; abundance: .; j_gene: TRBJ2-7
CDR3nt: TGCGCCAGCCGCGACCAGGACAGGAACTATGGCTACACCTTC; CDR3aa: CASRDQDRNYGYTF; d_gene: TRBD1; v_gene: TRBV5-1; abundance: .; j_gene: TRBJ1-2
CDR3nt: TGCGCCAGCAGCTTGGGGGACAGGGATCGGTATGGCTACACCTTC; CDR3aa: CASSLGDRDRYGYTF; d_gene: TRBD1; v_gene: TRBV5-1; abundance: .; j_gene: TRBJ1-2
CDR3nt: TGTGCCAGCAGTTTCGCGGTCCGCTCCTACGAGCAGTACTTC; CDR3aa: CASSFAVRSYEQYF; d_gene: .; v_gene: TRBV6-5; abundance: .; j_gene: TRBJ2-7
CDR3nt: TGCGCCAGCAGCCAAGATTCTGCCACAATGGGGTTCTTC; CDR3aa: CASSQDSATMGFF; d_gene: .; v_gene: TRBV4-1; abundance: .; j_gene: TRBJ2-1
CDR3nt: TGTGCCAGCAGCTTAGGGGCGGGGGGTCTGACACCCTCCGACTTC; CDR3aa: CASSLGAGGLTPSDF; d_gene: TRBD2; v_gene: TRBV7-9; abundance: .; j_gene: TRBJ2-7
CDR3nt: TGTGCCAGCAGTAGACTAGGGATGGGCAATCAGCCCCAGCATTTT; CDR3aa: CASSRLGMGNQPQHF; d_gene: .; v_gene: TRBV6-5; abundance: .; j_gene: TRBJ1-5
CDR3nt: TGTGCCAGCAGTGAATATGATCTAGCCTCTGTCTACGAGCAGTACTTC; CDR3aa: CASSEYDLASVYEQYF; d_gene: .; v_gene: TRBV6-1; abundance: few; j_gene: TRBJ2-7
CDR3nt: TGCGCCAGCAGCTTTACAGGGGACGTCCAAGAGACCCAGTACTTC; CDR3aa: CASSFTGDVQETQYF; d_gene: TRBD1; v_gene: TRBV5-1; abundance: .; j_gene: TRBJ2-5
CDR3nt: TGTGCCAGCAGTTTACGGACTCTCTCTGGGGCCAACGTCCTGACTTTC; CDR3aa: CASSLRTLSGANVLTF; d_gene: .; v_gene: TRBV27; abundance: .; j_gene: TRBJ2-6
CDR3nt: TGTGCCAGCAGCTACCATTGGACCGCTAGCTACGAGCAGTACTTC; CDR3aa: CASSYHWTASYEQYF; d_gene: .; v_gene: TRBV11-2; abundance: few; j_gene: TRBJ2-7
CDR3nt: TGTGCTAGTGGTTTGACAGAGGACACTGAAGCTTTCTTT; CDR3aa: CASGLTEDTEAFF; d_gene: .; v_gene: TRBV12-5; abundance: .; j_gene: TRBJ1-1
CDR3nt: TGCGCCAGCAGCACCGGGACAACCGCGAGTACTGAAGCTTTCTTT; CDR3aa: CASSTGTTASTEAFF; d_gene: .; v_gene: TRBV5-1; abundance: .; j_gene: TRBJ1-1
CDR3nt: TGTGCCTGGGGGGGCCTCGGGACAGGGGAAGATACGCAGTATTTT; CDR3aa: CAWGGLGTGEDTQYF; d_gene: TRBD1; v_gene: TRBV30; abundance: .; j_gene: TRBJ2-3
CDR3nt: TGTGCCACCAGCAGAGATGACGGGTTTCAGCCCCAGCATTTT; CDR3aa: CATSRDDGFQPQHF; d_gene: .; v_gene: TRBV15; abundance: .; j_gene: TRBJ1-5
CDR3nt: TGTGCCAGCAGCTTAGAGGTGCGTGGCGGGGGATCCTACAATGAGCAGTTCTTC; CDR3aa: CASSLEVRGGGSYNEQFF; d_gene: TRBD2; v_gene: TRBV11-1; abundance: .; j_gene: TRBJ2-1
CDR3nt: TGCGCCAGCAGCTTAACCGACAGGTCTACTGGTTATAATTCACCCCTCCACTTT; CDR3aa: CASSLTDRSTGYNSPLHF; d_gene: .; v_gene: TRBV5-1; abundance: .; j_gene: TRBJ1-6
CDR3nt: TGCGCCAGCAGCTTGGCCGGGACAGGGGTGTCCTACGAGCAGTACTTC; CDR3aa: CASSLAGTGVSYEQYF; d_gene: TRBD1; v_gene: TRBV5-1; abundance: .; j_gene: TRBJ2-7
CDR3nt: TGCAGTGCTAGCAGGGACAGGGGTATATCTGGGGCCAACGTCCTGACTTTC; CDR3aa: CSASRDRGISGANVLTF; d_gene: TRBD1; v_gene: TRBV20-1; abundance: few; j_gene: TRBJ2-6
CDR3nt: TGCAGTGCTAGAGACGGGCCAGGGTCCTCCTACGAGCAGTACTTC; CDR3aa: CSARDGPGSSYEQYF; d_gene: .; v_gene: TRBV20-1; abundance: few; j_gene: TRBJ2-7
CDR3nt: TGTGCCAGCGGCGGGGGGTCCGTCACCGGGGAGCTGTTTTTT; CDR3aa: CASGGGSVTGELFF; d_gene: TRBD2; v_gene: TRBV6-6; abundance: .; j_gene: TRBJ2-2
CDR3nt: TGCAGTGCTAGCCAGGGGGCAGGAGGGGAGCTGTTTTTT; CDR3aa: CSASQGAGGELFF; d_gene: TRBD1; v_gene: TRBV20-1; abundance: .; j_gene: TRBJ2-2
CDR3nt: TGTGCCAGCAGCCCGACAGGGGATGGCTACACCTTC; CDR3aa: CASSPTGDGYTF; d_gene: TRBD1; v_gene: TRBV7-9; abundance: .; j_gene: TRBJ1-2
CDR3nt: TGTGCCAGCAGCAACGACAGGGTCGCATCCTACGAGCAGTACTTC; CDR3aa: CASSNDRVASYEQYF; d_gene: TRBD1; v_gene: TRBV5-5; abundance: few; j_gene: TRBJ2-7
CDR3nt: TGTGCCAGCAGTTTTCGCGAGAACACCGGGGAGCTGTTTTTT; CDR3aa: CASSFRENTGELFF; d_gene: .; v_gene: TRBV12-3/TRBV12-4; abundance: few; j_gene: TRBJ2-2
CDR3nt: TGTGCCAGCAGCTTAGTGTTCGGCAGCTACGAGCAGTACTTC; CDR3aa: CASSLVFGSYEQYF; d_gene: .; v_gene: TRBV7-2; abundance: few; j_gene: TRBJ2-7
CDR3nt: TGTGCTAGTGGAACCGGGACAGGAAATACAGATACGCAGTATTTT; CDR3aa: CASGTGTGNTDTQYF; d_gene: TRBD1; v_gene: TRBV12-5; abundance: few; j_gene: TRBJ2-3
CDR3nt: TGTGCCAGCAGCTTAGTCATAACAGATACGCAGTATTTT; CDR3aa: CASSLVITDTQYF; d_gene: .; v_gene: TRBV7-6; abundance: few; j_gene: TRBJ2-3
CDR3nt: TGTGCCAGCAGCTTAGGGGGGACGGGACCCCTCCACGAGCAGTACTTC; CDR3aa: CASSLGGTGPLHEQYF; d_gene: .; v_gene: TRBV7-2; abundance: .; j_gene: TRBJ2-7
CDR3nt: TGTGCCAGCACCCCAATGGTAGCGGGGGTGCGCAATGAGCAGTTCTTC; CDR3aa: CASTPMVAGVRNEQFF; d_gene: TRBD2; v_gene: TRBV4-2; abundance: .; j_gene: TRBJ2-1
CDR3nt: TGTGCCAGCAGCTTAGATTGGGGGGAAGGGGAGGACACTGAAGCTTTCTTT; CDR3aa: CASSLDWGEGEDTEAFF; d_gene: .; v_gene: TRBV7-8; abundance: once; j_gene: TRBJ1-1
CDR3nt: TGTGCCAGCAGCCAAGAGGAGCGGGGAAACACCGGGGAGCTGTTTTTT; CDR3aa: CASSQEERGNTGELFF; d_gene: TRBD2; v_gene: TRBV4-2; abundance: many; j_gene: TRBJ2-2
CDR3nt: TGTGCCAGCAGCTTAGCCGCCGGACTAGCGGGAGGGGATGAGCAGTTCTTC; CDR3aa: CASSLAAGLAGGDEQFF; d_gene: TRBD2; v_gene: TRBV7-9; abundance: .; j_gene: TRBJ2-1
CDR3nt: TGTGCCAGCAGCAGGGACAGTATTAACTATGGCTACACCTTC; CDR3aa: CASSRDSINYGYTF; d_gene: TRBD1; v_gene: TRBV6-2/TRBV6-3; abundance: .; j_gene: TRBJ1-2
CDR3nt: TGTGCCATCAGTGAGTCGGGGACAGGCATAAAAGGCTATGGCTACACCTTC; CDR3aa: CAISESGTGIKGYGYTF; d_gene: TRBD1; v_gene: TRBV10-3; abundance: few; j_gene: TRBJ1-2
CDR3nt: TGTGCCAGCAGCTTGCAGGGACAGACCAACACTGAAGCTTTCTTT; CDR3aa: CASSLQGQTNTEAFF; d_gene: TRBD1; v_gene: TRBV7-2; abundance: few; j_gene: TRBJ1-1
CDR3nt: TGTGCCACCAGCAGAAGCCATACGACAGGGGTCCATGAGCAGTTCTTC; CDR3aa: CATSRSHTTGVHEQFF; d_gene: TRBD1; v_gene: TRBV15; abundance: .; j_gene: TRBJ2-1
CDR3nt: TGTGCCAGCACCACACAGGGGTTCAGTCAGCCCCAGCATTTT; CDR3aa: CASTTQGFSQPQHF; d_gene: TRBD1; v_gene: TRBV12-3/TRBV12-4; abundance: .; j_gene: TRBJ1-5
CDR3nt: TGCGCCAGCAGCTCACGGAGGGGGGACAATGAGCAGTTCTTC; CDR3aa: CASSSRRGDNEQFF; d_gene: .; v_gene: TRBV5-1; abundance: few; j_gene: TRBJ2-1
CDR3nt: TGTGCCAGCAGTGAAGCGCGTCATGGACTAGCGGGGAACAATGAGCAGTTCTTC; CDR3aa: CASSEARHGLAGNNEQFF; d_gene: TRBD2; v_gene: TRBV6-1; abundance: .; j_gene: TRBJ2-1
CDR3nt: TGTGCCAGCAGCACTATAGCGGGAGGGCCGGTCGAGCAGTACTTC; CDR3aa: CASSTIAGGPVEQYF; d_gene: TRBD2; v_gene: TRBV7-2; abundance: .; j_gene: TRBJ2-7